Listed below are T cell receptor beta chains from one sample, sequenced in a study of cytomegalovirus exposure and HLA in healthy donors. Produced via immunoSEQ multiplex PCR; TCRdb's table is partial and in-frame only. The sample carries 140,000 to 150,000 clones, around a tenth recorded once. The sequenced sample was PBMCs. The receptors derive from a man over 45 in good health and CMV-seronegative. The CDR3 runs from the conserved cysteine through the conserved F or W. A D gene is named only where the DNA matches it firmly. The size field is filled for only some rows; it gives once, few, many or a size class.

J	size	V	D	CDR3	DNA
TRBJ2-2	-	TRBV4-2	TRBD1	CASMRRGQGAIGELFF	TGTGCCAGCATGCGGAGGGGACAGGGGGCGATCGGGGAGCTGTTTTTT
TRBJ2-1	few	TRBV30	TRBD2	CACLAGGPYEQFF	TGTGCCTGCTTAGCGGGCGGGCCCTATGAGCAGTTCTTC
TRBJ1-2	few	TRBV6-1	-	CASSDFDYGYTF	TGTGCCAGCAGTGATTTCGACTATGGCTACACCTTC
TRBJ2-1	-	TRBV14	-	CASSHNTKGSYNEQFF	TGTGCCAGCAGCCATAACACTAAGGGGTCCTACAATGAGCAGTTCTTC
TRBJ1-6	few	TRBV5-1	TRBD1	CASSWTGDVDSPLHF	TGCGCCAGCAGCTGGACAGGGGATGTAGATTCACCCCTCCACTTT
TRBJ1-4	-	TRBV10-3	TRBD1	CAISAGTADEKLFF	TGTGCCATCAGTGCCGGGACAGCCGATGAAAAACTGTTTTTT
TRBJ2-7	few	TRBV30	-	CAWSGWTDRYEQYF	TGTGCCTGGAGTGGGTGGACAGACAGATACGAGCAGTACTTC
TRBJ2-3	few	TRBV5-1	TRBD2	CASSLPAGGAGYPDTQYF	TGCGCCAGCAGCTTGCCAGCGGGGGGCGCAGGCTATCCAGATACGCAGTATTTT
TRBJ2-7	few	TRBV5-8	-	CASSLMGARYEQYF	TGTGCCAGCAGCTTGATGGGGGCGCGGTACGAGCAGTACTTC
TRBJ2-7	-	TRBV30	-	CAWTPSQGYEQYF	TGTGCCTGGACCCCCTCACAGGGCTACGAGCAGTACTTC
TRBJ1-4	-	TRBV2	-	CASSEARGTNEKLFF	TGTGCCAGCAGTGAAGCGCGGGGGACTAATGAAAAACTGTTTTTT
TRBJ2-1	few	TRBV18	-	CASSPRQPGDNEQFF	TGTGCCAGCTCACCGAGACAGCCGGGCGACAATGAGCAGTTCTTC
TRBJ1-1	-	TRBV19	-	CASSLNRSTEAFF	TGTGCCAGTAGTCTCAATCGCAGCACTGAAGCTTTCTTT
TRBJ2-5	-	TRBV7-7	TRBD2	CASSSTRGDQETQYF	TGTGCTAGCAGCTCCACTCGGGGGGACCAAGAGACCCAGTACTTC
TRBJ1-1	few	TRBV10-1	TRBD1	CASSEGQGITEAFF	TGCGCCAGCAGTGAGGGACAGGGGATCACTGAAGCTTTCTTT
TRBJ1-2	few	TRBV5-1	TRBD1	CASSAGQGGYGYTF	TGCGCCAGCAGCGCCGGACAGGGGGGATATGGCTACACCTTC
TRBJ2-2	-	TRBV28	TRBD2	CASSLSGGRTGELFF	TGTGCCAGCAGTTTAAGCGGGGGGAGGACCGGGGAGCTGTTTTTT
TRBJ1-1	few	TRBV28	TRBD1	CASSLTGGWRTEAFF	TGTGCCAGCAGTTTAACAGGGGGGTGGCGTACTGAAGCTTTCTTT
TRBJ2-2	few	TRBV18	-	CASSPLGSGTGELFF	TGTGCCAGCTCCCCCCTAGGTTCGGGCACCGGGGAGCTGTTTTTT
TRBJ2-5	few	TRBV28	-	CASTLSGKETQYF	TGTGCCAGCACCCTGTCGGGTAAAGAGACCCAGTACTTC
TRBJ1-2	few	TRBV18	-	CASSPLAGVSYGYTF	TGTGCCAGCTCACCACTGGCAGGGGTTTCCTATGGCTACACCTTC
TRBJ1-2	few	TRBV10-3	-	CAISESKGTTNYGYTF	TGTGCCATCAGTGAGTCGAAAGGGACAACTAACTATGGCTACACCTTC
TRBJ1-5	few	TRBV6-1	-	CAAGFYSNQPQHF	TGTGCGGCGGGGTTTTATAGCAATCAGCCCCAGCATTTT
TRBJ2-7	few	TRBV7-2	-	CASSRAGAGSSYEQYF	TGTGCCAGCAGTCGGGCGGGGGCAGGGAGCTCCTACGAGCAGTACTTC
TRBJ2-2	few	TRBV19	TRBD1	CASRTDRVSPGELFF	TGTGCCAGTAGAACCGACAGGGTATCTCCCGGGGAGCTGTTTTTT
TRBJ2-2	few	TRBV27	-	CASSPGTGELFF	TGTGCCAGCAGTCCCGGCACCGGGGAGCTGTTTTTT
TRBJ1-5	-	TRBV7-2	-	CASSLHGGAGQPQHF	TGTGCCAGCAGCCTCCATGGGGGGGCTGGTCAGCCCCAGCATTTT
TRBJ2-2	few	TRBV7-2	-	CASSLNGGLRVTGELFF	TGTGCCAGCAGCTTAAATGGCGGACTTAGAGTCACCGGGGAGCTGTTTTTT
TRBJ2-2	-	TRBV5-4	TRBD2	CASRLAENTGELFF	TGTGCCAGCCGACTAGCGGAGAACACCGGGGAGCTGTTTTTT
TRBJ2-1	-	TRBV7-7	TRBD2	CAIGVPGTSGRAGEQFF	TGTGCCATCGGCGTTCCTGGGACTAGCGGGAGGGCGGGTGAGCAGTTCTTC
TRBJ2-3	-	TRBV29-1	-	CSVETTGTDTQYF	TGCAGCGTTGAAACGACGGGAACGGATACGCAGTATTTT
TRBJ2-7	few	TRBV7-2	-	CASSLRPLVSYEQYF	TGTGCCAGCAGCTTGAGGCCACTTGTCTCCTACGAGCAGTACTTC
TRBJ2-4	few	TRBV7-3	TRBD2	CASSIRGLAGAKNIQYF	TGTGCCAGCAGCATACGCGGCCTAGCGGGAGCCAAAAACATTCAGTACTTC
TRBJ2-7	-	TRBV10-3	TRBD2	CAISESGLAGLSSYEQYF	TGTGCCATCAGTGAGTCGGGACTAGCGGGACTAAGCTCCTACGAGCAGTACTTC
TRBJ1-2	-	TRBV19	-	CASTPLEAVAYGYTF	TGTGCCAGTACCCCTCTCGAGGCAGTAGCCTATGGCTACACCTTC